A selection of T cell receptor beta chains follows, all from one sample in a study of blood T cell repertoires in COVID-19. Measured with immunoSEQ multiplex PCR; TCRdb has only the in-frame clones, and not every one. Counted here are under 150,000 clones, around 86% occurring once; the ten biggest clones make up roughly 18%. Sequencing was carried out using peripheral blood. The receptors here all came from a woman between 50 and 59 years old who had recovered from COVID-19. Both conserved end residues are part of each CDR3. The D gene is left open where the match is weak. Some rows have no size entry. The others give once, few or many, or a class for an expanded clone.

.	.	TRBV19	13	TRBJ1-5	TGTGCCAGTAGTATGGCCTTCAATCAGCCCCAGCATTTT	CASSMAFNQPQHF
.	.	TRBV19	13	TRBJ2-4	TGTGCCAGTATCGAAGGCGGCAAAAACATTCAGTACTTC	CASIEGGKNIQYF
.	.	TRBV7-9	15	TRBJ1-4	TGTGCCAGCAGCTTAAGGGGTGTATTGGGTGAAAAACTGTTTTTT	CASSLRGVLGEKLFF
.	.	TRBV7-2	13	TRBJ2-1	TGTGCCAGCAGCTCCTCCTCCTACAATGAGCAGTTCTTC	CASSSSSYNEQFF
TRBD2	.	TRBV30	15	TRBJ2-7	TGTGCCTGGGCCGTAGCGGGAAGCGCTACCTACGAGCAGTACTTC	CAWAVAGSATYEQYF
.	.	TRBV30	16	TRBJ1-1	TGTGCCTGGAGTCCCCGGGCGTGGGGAGGGAGCACTGAAGCTTTCTTT	CAWSPRAWGGSTEAFF
.	.	TRBV27	15	TRBJ1-5	TGTGCCAGCAGGGTTAACGGGGAAAGCAATCAGCCCCAGCATTTT	CASRVNGESNQPQHF
.	.	TRBV7-2	14	TRBJ2-2	TGTGCCAGCGGGAGGATCCCGAACACCGGGGAGCTGTTTTTT	CASGRIPNTGELFF
TRBD1	.	TRBV18	14	TRBJ1-1	TGTGCCAGCTCAATACAGGGGGAGCAGGCTGAAGCTTTCTTT	CASSIQGEQAEAFF
.	.	TRBV7-9	16	TRBJ1-2	TGTGCCAGCAGCTTAGTCCGGGACCCCCTTAGCGGTGGCTACACCTTC	CASSLVRDPLSGGYTF
TRBD1	.	TRBV29-1	13	TRBJ2-2	TGCAGCGCCCACAGGGGACCCACCGGGGAGCTGTTTTTT	CSAHRGPTGELFF
.	few	TRBV7-9	15	TRBJ1-1	TGTGCCAGCAGCTCAGGGATAAGTCTTGACACTGAAGCTTTCTTT	CASSSGISLDTEAFF
.	.	TRBV30	13	TRBJ2-5	TGTGCCTGGAGTGTTCACTACGGAGGGACCCAGTACTTC	CAWSVHYGGTQYF
TRBD2	.	TRBV3-1/TRBV3-2	17	TRBJ2-5	TGTGCCAGCAGCCAAGGAATAAGGCTAGCGGGGGTTGAGACCCAGTACTTC	CASSQGIRLAGVETQYF
TRBD1	.	TRBV5-1	15	TRBJ2-1	TGCGCCAGCAGCTTGGCTGGACAGGTGTACAATGAGCAGTTCTTC	CASSLAGQVYNEQFF
TRBD1	.	TRBV28	13	TRBJ1-2	TGTGCCAGCAGTCTCCACAGGGGCCGCGGCTACACCTTC	CASSLHRGRGYTF
TRBD1	.	TRBV6-1	17	TRBJ1-6	TGTGCCAGCAGTGACAAATCGGGAGGGGGCGATAATTCACCCCTCCACTTT	CASSDKSGGGDNSPLHF
.	.	TRBV11-2	14	TRBJ1-6	TGTGCCAGCAGCTTAGTCGGGTTTCGGTCACCCCTCCACTTT	CASSLVGFRSPLHF
TRBD1	.	TRBV3-1/TRBV3-2	15	TRBJ2-7	TGTGCCAGCAGACTAAGAGGACAGGGGACCTACGAGCAGTACTTC	CASRLRGQGTYEQYF
TRBD1	.	TRBV4-2	16	TRBJ2-3	TGTGCCAGCAGCCAAGTACGGACAGGGGGCTCAGATACGCAGTATTTT	CASSQVRTGGSDTQYF
.	.	TRBV5-1	14	TRBJ1-4	TGCGCCAGCAGTTCAACAGGGTTCAATGAAAAACTGTTTTTT	CASSSTGFNEKLFF
TRBD2	.	TRBV13	18	TRBJ2-1	TGTGCCAGCAGCTTAGGTCAGCGGGGCTCTACTATTTACAATGAGCAGTTCTTC	CASSLGQRGSTIYNEQFF
TRBD1	.	TRBV27	14	TRBJ2-7	TGTGCCAGCAGGCCCGGGACAGGGCCCTACGAGCAGTACTTC	CASRPGTGPYEQYF
TRBD2	once	TRBV3-1/TRBV3-2	16	TRBJ2-1	TGTGCCAGCAGCCAATGGTCACTAGCGGGAGATAGTGAGCAGTTCTTC	CASSQWSLAGDSEQFF
.	.	TRBV19	13	TRBJ1-2	TGTGCCAGTAGTCCAAACCAGTCTCCCATTACGAACTTC	CASSPNQSPITNF
TRBD2	.	TRBV2	17	TRBJ2-2	TGTGCCAGCAGACGCAGCTCGGCGGGAGGGTCCTCCGGGGAGCTGTTTTTT	CASRRSSAGGSSGELFF
.	.	TRBV20-1	11	TRBJ2-3	TGCGGCTGCCCCAAAACAGATACGCAGTATTTT	CGCPKTDTQYF
.	.	TRBV9	17	TRBJ2-2	TGTGCCAGCAGCGTCACTCCATCGGTTGTGAACACCGGGGAGCTGTTTTTT	CASSVTPSVVNTGELFF
.	.	TRBV6-2/TRBV6-3	15	TRBJ2-3	TGTGCCAGCAGTTACGGGCTTACTAGCACAGATACGCAGTATTTT	CASSYGLTSTDTQYF
.	once	TRBV7-8	13	TRBJ1-5	TGTGCCAGCAGCTTGGACAGTAGGCAGCCCCAGCATTTT	CASSLDSRQPQHF
TRBD2	.	TRBV3-1/TRBV3-2	18	TRBJ2-1	TGTGCCAGCAGCCAAGAGAGGAGGTGGACTAGCGGGGCGGATGAGCAGTTCTTC	CASSQERRWTSGADEQFF
.	.	TRBV30	13	TRBJ1-2	.	CAWGMTFGVGYTF
TRBD1	.	TRBV5-1	14	TRBJ2-7	TGCGCCAGCATGCCCGGGACAGGAGGTTACGAGCAGTACTTC	CASMPGTGGYEQYF
TRBD2	.	TRBV19	15	TRBJ2-7	TGTGCCAGTACCACCACTAGCGCGGGGCCCCTCGAGCAGTACTTC	CASTTTSAGPLEQYF
.	.	TRBV6-1	13	TRBJ2-3	TGTGCCAGCAGTGAACTTAGGGGGGATACGCAGTATTTT	CASSELRGDTQYF
.	once	TRBV27	14	TRBJ1-5	TGTGCCAGCGGCAAAACAGGGTTAAATCAGCCCCAGCATTTT	CASGKTGLNQPQHF
.	once	TRBV5-4	18	TRBJ1-3	TGTGCCAGCAGCCGTGGGGGAGATGGGACATTCTCTGGAAACACCATATATTTT	CASSRGGDGTFSGNTIYF
TRBD2	once	TRBV9	15	TRBJ2-3	TGTGCCAGCAGCGCCCAGCGGGATAGCACAGATACGCAGTATTTT	CASSAQRDSTDTQYF
.	.	TRBV27	16	TRBJ2-2	TGTGCCAGCAGTGCTCAGGGGTTGCCAGGCACCGGGGAGCTGTTTTTT	CASSAQGLPGTGELFF
TRBD2	once	TRBV7-3	14	TRBJ2-7	TGTGCCAGCAGCGACCCCGCTAGCGGAGGCGAGCAGTACTTC	CASSDPASGGEQYF
TRBD1	.	TRBV7-6	17	TRBJ2-2	TGTGCCAGCAGCTTATACCCTCAGGGGGCCGACACCGGGGAGCTGTTTTTT	CASSLYPQGADTGELFF